This TCR beta chain was retrieved from a study of regulatory T cells in long-lasting Graves disease. Library construction for TCR beta used iRepertoire HTBI primers and Arm-PCR of CDR3 regions. TCRdb re-called the multiplex PCR reads with MiXCR, one entry per CDR3 protein. This table holds more than 400,000 distinct CDR3 sequences, around 15% found once. The sample holds many counts of this clonotype. Time point indicated: newly diagnosed GD, antithyroid drugs for less than 3 months. Following extraction of RNA from PBMCs, that RNA was used to make the TCR library. The ends were cut back, 1 base at V and 4 bases at J, with 7 bases in the middle. The CDR3 loop spans 13 amino acids. A further study also used this sample, focusing on T cells in Graves' hyperthyroidism and ophthalmopathy.

V and J are TRBV12-3 or TRBV12-4 and TRBJ1-2; TRBD1 might be the D (5 bases). This receptor was identified in a man in his forties or fifties with Graves disease. The starting material was peripheral blood mononuclear cells (PBMCs), obtained at new diagnosis, from a patient treated with antithyroid drugs. In nucleotides, the CDR3 is TGTGCCAGCAGTTTAGGACAGCCCTATGGCTACACCTTC. The encoded protein is CASSLGQPYGYTF.